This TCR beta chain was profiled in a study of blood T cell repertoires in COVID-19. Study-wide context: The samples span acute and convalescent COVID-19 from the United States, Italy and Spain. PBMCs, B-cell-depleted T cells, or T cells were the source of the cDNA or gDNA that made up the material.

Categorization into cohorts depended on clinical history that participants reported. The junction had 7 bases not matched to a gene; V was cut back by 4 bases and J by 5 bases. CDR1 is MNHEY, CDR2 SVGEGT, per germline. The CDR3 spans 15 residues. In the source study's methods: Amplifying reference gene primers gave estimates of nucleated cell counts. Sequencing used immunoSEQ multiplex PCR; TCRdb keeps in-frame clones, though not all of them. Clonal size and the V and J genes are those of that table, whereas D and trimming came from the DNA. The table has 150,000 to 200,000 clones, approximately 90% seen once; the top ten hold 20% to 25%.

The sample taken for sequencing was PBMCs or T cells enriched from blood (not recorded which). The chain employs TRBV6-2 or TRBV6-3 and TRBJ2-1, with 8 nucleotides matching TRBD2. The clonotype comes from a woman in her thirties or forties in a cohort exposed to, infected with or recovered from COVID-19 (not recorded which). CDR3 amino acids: CASSWGKRENNEQFF. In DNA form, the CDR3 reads TGTGCCAGCAGTTGGGGGAAGCGGGAGAACAATGAGCAGTTCTTC.